The clone carrying this TCR beta chain was seen once. The entry originates in a study of Ad26.COV2.S vaccination and SARS-CoV-2 variants. Assay: immunoSEQ multiplex PCR; the TCRdb copy retains only in-frame clones and omits some. Of more than 400,000 clones in the sample, about 90% were seen once. Specified treatment: around 19 received Ad26.COV2.S at low or high dose, single or two shots; about 5 received placebo; per-sample allocation not given. Each sample was drawn 63 days after the first injection (of vaccine or placebo). The donor's status was that of an adult aged 18-55 years in Boston. Germline CDR1 reads SGDLS; CDR2 reads YYNGEE. Trimming took 4 bases from V and 2 from J, leaving 15 bases between them. This CDR3 spans 15 amino acids.

This sequence was found in a person aged 18-60 years who received the Ad26.COV2.S COVID-19 vaccine or a placebo. Sequencing was performed on peripheral blood, taken in a trial of Ad26.COV2.S vaccine versus placebo. The chain carries TRBV9 and TRBJ1-1; D is perhaps TRBD1 (6 bases). CDR3 amino acids: CASSPPRTVNTEAFF. The DNA of the CDR3 is TGTGCCAGCAGCCCCCCGAGGACAGTCAACACTGAAGCTTTCTTT.